These 26 T cell receptor beta chains originate from one sample sequenced in a study of regulatory T cells in long-lasting Graves disease (dated by TCRdb to the early 2020s). The time point label here, explained by the study, means: newly diagnosed GD, antithyroid drugs for less than 3 months. For both TCR sequencing and RNA sequencing, RNA was extracted from PBMCs in TRIzol. The library was made by multiplex PCR. TCRdb shows the sequencer as Illumina HiSeq 4000. To build TCR beta libraries, CDR3 regions were amplified by Arm-PCR using iRepertoire HTBI primers. TCRdb cleaned the public reads at Q25 with fastp, built clones with MiXCR and kept in-frame beta chains. All rows with the same CDR3 protein become a single entry with the most common DNA and genes. For this sample the table gives 400,000 to 550,000 distinct CDR3 sequences, of which roughly 15% were detected only once. The ten largest make up about 11% of the sample.

These data also formed part of another study, on T cells in Graves' hyperthyroidism and ophthalmopathy.

The sample consisted of peripheral blood mononuclear cells (PBMCs), taken at new diagnosis, from a patient treated with antithyroid drugs. The receptors originated from a woman under 40 with Graves disease. Donor details come from another sample of the same person, matched by shared clones.

This clonotype was observed at least ten times. The chain joins TRBV28 to TRBJ2-4; 8 bases are shared with TRBD2. There are 15 residues in the CDR3. Losses at the gene ends were 6 bases for V and 5 bases for J; bases not matched to a gene: 9. The germline V gene has CDR1 MDHEN and CDR2 SYDVKM. CDR3 DNA: TGTGCCAGCAGGAACCGGGGGGGGGGAGAAAACATTCAGTACTTC. Protein sequence: CASRNRGGGENIQYF.

Many counts were recorded for this clonotype. This chain uses TRBV11-1 with TRBJ2-1; perhaps TRBD2 as D (6 bases). CDR3 length equals 15 residues. The V end was cut by 1 base, the J end by 1 base, with 8 bases between. From germline, CDR1 is SGHAT and CDR2 FQDESV (reference sequence). This chain's CDR3 is CASSLVAESYNEQFF. The CDR3 nucleotides are TGTGCCAGCAGCTTAGTAGCGGAGTCCTACAATGAGCAGTTCTTC.

This clonotype has more than one count but fewer than ten. J is TRBJ2-3 and V is TRBV29-1; the match to TRBD2 covers 8 bases. The V gene end was trimmed by 3 bases and the J gene end by 0 bases; junction bases not matched to a gene: 8. CDR3 size: 16 residues. The V gene's germline CDR1 is SQVTM and CDR2 ANQGSEA. The CDR3 DNA reads as TGCAGCGTTGACCAAAGACTAGCGAGGAGCACAGATACGCAGTATTTT. Protein: CSVDQRLARSTDTQYF.

In its sample, this clonotype was seen many times. The rearrangement links TRBV18 to TRBJ2-3; D gene ambiguous. V lost 4 bases, J lost 2 bases, and 7 bases lay in between. The CDR3 extends over 13 amino acids. Germline CDR1 KGHSH, CDR2 LQKENI. The CDR3 DNA reads as TGTGCCAGCTCACGCAGAGACACAGATACGCAGTATTTT. This gives the protein CASSRRDTDTQYF.

This clonotype was observed many times. This sequence joins TRBV7-6 and TRBJ1-1, with 7 bases identical to TRBD1. In germline, CDR1 is SGHVS, CDR2 FNYEAQ. V dropped 5 bases and J dropped 3; count of bases not matched to a gene: 9. The CDR3 loop spans 15 amino acids. The DNA of the CDR3 is TGTGCCAGCAGCACCGGACAGGCTGGGGACACTGAAGCTTTCTTT. It codes for CASSTGQAGDTEAFF.

This clonotype was counted many times. The rearrangement joins TRBV11-2 to TRBJ2-7, with unresolved D. V was shortened by 2 bases and J by 4 bases, with 12 bases between the two germline ends. Germline lookup yields CDR1 SGHAT and CDR2 FQNNGV. The CDR3 runs to 14 residues. CDR3 nucleotides: TGTGCCAGCAGCTTATTTTGGGCAGATTACGAGCAGTACTTC. Translation: CASSLFWADYEQYF. The whole variable domain, filled in from reference TRBV11-2 and TRBJ2-7, reads EAGVAQSPRYKIIEKRQSVAFWCNPISGHATLYWYQQILGQGPKLLIQFQNNGVVDDSQLPKDRFSAERLKGVDSTLKIQPAKLEDSAVYLCASSLFWADYEQYFGPGTRLTVT.

This clonotype was detected ten times or more. In DNA form, the CDR3 reads TGTGCCAGCAGTTCCGGAGGAGCCGGGACAGGGAGAGGAGAGACCCAGTACTTC. Translated: CASSSGGAGTGRGETQYF. The V and J genes are TRBV28 and TRBJ2-5, with 9 bases that match TRBD1. Germline CDR1 and CDR2: MDHEN and SYDVKM. V trimming: 4 bases; J trimming: 4 bases; junction bases outside the gene matches: 16. This CDR3 is built from 18 residues.

This clonotype has a count of ten or more. CDR3: CASSSLGRGEGYTF. CDR3 DNA sequence: TGTGCCAGCAGTTCCCTCGGGAGGGGAGAAGGCTACACCTTC. V is TRBV6-5 and J is TRBJ1-2; a weak D match, TRBD1 (5 bases). Germline V gene lookup returns CDR1 MNHEY and CDR2 SVGAGI. The CDR3 sequence is 14 residues long. Between the trimmed V and J ends, which lost 4 bases and 8 bases, there was a span of 17 bases.

V usage is TRBV5-1 and J usage is TRBJ2-5, with D maybe TRBD2 (6 bases). The V end lost 0 bases, the J end lost 4 bases, and 16 bases lay between the germline ends. The CDR3 extends over 16 amino acids. Germline CDR1 reads SGHRS; CDR2 reads YFSETQ. CDR3: CASSLGGSGLAETQYF. The CDR3 nucleotides are TGCGCCAGCAGCTTGGGGGGAAGCGGGCTAGCAGAGACCCAGTACTTC.

This clonotype has a handful of counts. The chain combines TRBV27 with TRBJ1-5; the match to TRBD1 covers 8 bases. Germline CDR1 and CDR2: MNHEY and SMNVEV (reference sequence). V was clipped by 6 bases and J by 5 bases; unmatched bases: 9. The CDR3 runs to 15 residues. The CDR3: CASSPQGARHQPQHF. The CDR3 DNA follows: TGTGCCAGCAGCCCGCAGGGGGCGAGGCATCAGCCCCAGCATTTT.

The table lists this clonotype with many counts. The V gene is TRBV24-1, the J gene TRBJ2-3; 13 bases line up with TRBD2. The length of the CDR3 is 17 residues. Germline V gene data show CDR1 as KGHDR and CDR2 as SFDVKD. The V gene end was trimmed by 5 bases and the J gene end by 4 bases; junction bases not matched to a gene: 8. CDR3 sequence reads: CATSALTSGRPSDTQYF. The DNA of the CDR3 is TGTGCCACCAGTGCCTTGACTAGCGGGAGGCCCTCAGATACGCAGTATTTT.

This clonotype occurred many times. The chain has TRBV2 and TRBJ2-5, with a weak D call TRBD1 (6 bases). The CDR3 consists of 15 residues. The V end was cut by 5 bases, the J end by 3 bases, with 16 bases between. The germline V gene encodes CDR1 SNHLY and CDR2 FYNNEI. CDR3 sequence (DNA): TGTGCCAGCAGTCCGGACAGCCCCATTAAAGAGACCCAGTACTTC. It yields the protein CASSPDSPIKETQYF.

This sequence joins TRBV6-1 and TRBJ2-4; D may correspond to TRBD1 or TRBD2 (5 bases each). Trimming cost V 6 bases and J 13 bases, with 19 bases left between them. This CDR3 is 13 amino acids long. CDR1 MNHNS and CDR2 SASEGT come from the germline V gene. This chain's CDR3 is CASRSGAKALQYF. CDR3 DNA: TGTGCCAGCAGATCCGGGGCGAAGGCGTTGCAGTACTTC.

This clonotype has a count of ten or more. V and J are TRBV11-2 and TRBJ2-7; TRBD1 might be the D (6 bases). Trimming took off 3 bases at V and 1 base at J, with 13 bases between the two ends. Per germline, CDR1 SGHAT and CDR2 FQNNGV. The CDR3 runs to 15 residues. CDR3 amino acids: CASSLIPGHSYEQYF. In DNA, the CDR3 is TGTGCCAGCAGCTTGATCCCGGGACATTCCTACGAGCAGTACTTC.

In this sample, this clonotype turned up many times. The V gene is TRBV6-5, the J gene TRBJ2-3; the match to TRBD2 covers 9 bases. V shed 2 bases, J shed 0 bases, and the junction held 6 bases outside the gene matches. The CDR3 contains 17 residues. From germline, CDR1 is MNHEY and CDR2 SVGAGI. DNA for the CDR3: TGTGCCAGCAGTTACCTCGGACTAGCGCGGAGCACAGATACGCAGTATTTT. It is translated as CASSYLGLARSTDTQYF.

This clonotype has ten or more counts. The V gene is TRBV6-9, the J gene TRBJ2-7; 12 bases align to TRBD2. The ends lost 3 bases at V and 6 bases at J; junction bases unmatched: 9. The CDR3 has 16 residues. CDR1 and CDR2 (germline): MNHGY, SVAAGI. CDR3 amino acids: CASSYALLAGGLEQYF. CDR3 sequence (DNA): TGTGCCAGCAGTTACGCCCTGCTAGCGGGAGGGCTCGAGCAGTACTTC.

V usage is TRBV24-1 and J usage is TRBJ2-3; D ambiguous. Germline-derived CDR1 and CDR2 are KGHDR and SFDVKD. Trimming removed 1 base at V and 0 bases at J, with 16 bases between. The CDR3 length is 18 residues. The CDR3 sequence: CATSDFRPEKVSTDTQYF. The CDR3 nucleotides read TGTGCCACCAGTGATTTTAGGCCGGAAAAAGTGAGCACAGATACGCAGTATTTT.

V is TRBV3-1 and J is TRBJ1-2; TRBD1 is a possible D gene (5 bases). The germline gives CDR1 LGHDT, CDR2 YNNKEL (reference sequence). With 4 bases removed from V and 7 bases from J, the gap between germline ends came to 13 bases. The CDR3 is made up of 13 amino acids. As DNA, the CDR3 is TGTGCCAGCAGCCGCGCAGGGATGGGTGGCTACACCTTC. Protein: CASSRAGMGGYTF.

In this sample, this clonotype turned up many times. This sequence joins TRBV2 and TRBJ2-4, with 9 positions matching TRBD1. The germline V gene encodes CDR1 SNHLY and CDR2 FYNNEI. With 6 bases clipped from V and 11 bases from J, the junction kept 11 bases outside the gene matches. This CDR3 is built from 14 residues. CDR3 sequence reads: CASSDGQGTLFQYF. DNA for the CDR3: TGTGCCAGCAGCGATGGACAGGGGACCCTATTTCAGTACTTC. The full variable domain, with the rest looked up from reference TRBV2 and TRBJ2-4, is EPEVTQTPSHQVTQMGQEVILRCVPISNHLYFYWYRQILGQKVEFLVSFYNNEISEKSEIFDDQFSVERPDGSNFTLKIRSTKLEDSAMYFCASSDGQGTLFQYFGAGTRLSVL.

This clonotype was counted many times. CDR3: CASSGEGGQPQHF. CDR3 DNA sequence: TGTGCCAGCAGTGGAGAGGGGGGTCAGCCCCAGCATTTT. The chain couples TRBV2 to TRBJ1-5; D might be TRBD1 (6 bases). The CDR3 has 13 residues. With 4 bases removed from V and 6 bases from J, the gap between germline ends came to 10 bases. Germline lookup yields CDR1 SNHLY and CDR2 FYNNEI.

Ten or more counts support this clonotype. V is TRBV5-1 and J is TRBJ2-7; 14 bases agree with TRBD2. J gave up 6 bases and V 2 bases, and 4 bases lay outside the gene matches. This CDR3 spans 15 amino acids. Germline values: CDR1 SGHRS, CDR2 YFSETQ. DNA for the CDR3: TGCGCCAGCAGCTTCGGGACTAGCGGGGGTGCCGAGCAGTACTTC. This codes for CASSFGTSGGAEQYF.

In this sample, this clonotype turned up many times. V usage is TRBV2 and J usage is TRBJ1-3, with 7 bases matching TRBD1. Unmatched junction bases numbered 9, after V lost 6 bases and J lost 4 bases. This CDR3 is built from 15 residues. The V gene's germline CDR1 is SNHLY and CDR2 FYNNEI. CDR3 sequence (DNA): TGTGCCAGCAGGATAGGACAGGCGGAGGGAAACACCATATATTTT. Protein product: CASRIGQAEGNTIYF. The entire variable domain, with the rest obtained from reference TRBV2 and TRBJ1-3, is as follows: EPEVTQTPSHQVTQMGQEVILRCVPISNHLYFYWYRQILGQKVEFLVSFYNNEISEKSEIFDDQFSVERPDGSNFTLKIRSTKLEDSAMYFCASRIGQAEGNTIYFGEGSWLTVV.

This clonotype was found many times. The chain joins TRBV20-1 to TRBJ1-5; 7 positions match TRBD1. With 5 bases clipped from V and 0 bases from J, the junction kept 10 bases outside the gene matches. From germline, CDR1 is DFQATT and CDR2 SNEGSKA (reference sequence). CDR3 length: 16 amino acids. The CDR3 DNA is TGCAGTGCTCTCCATGAGGGGGCCTATAGCAATCAGCCCCAGCATTTT. It specifies CSALHEGAYSNQPQHF.

This clonotype was observed once. At one of its ends the junction is not consistent with the germline gene, which may arise from a read error. The V gene is TRBV14, the J gene TRBJ2-2; 8 bases agree with TRBD1. CDR3 length: 16 residues. Germline V gene lookup returns CDR1 SGHDN and CDR2 FVKESK. CDR3 nucleotide sequence: TGTGCCGGCAGTCCCCCAGGGGGCACCACCACCGGGGAGCTGTTTTTT. It is translated as CAGSPPGGTTTGELFF.

This clonotype showed up many times. This chain uses TRBV11-2 with TRBJ2-1; 12 bases are a match to TRBD1. The CDR3 runs to 16 residues. The V gene end was trimmed by 7 bases and the J gene end by 10 bases; junction bases not matched to a gene: 14. Germline V gene sequence: CDR1 SGHAT, CDR2 FQNNGV. Here the CDR3 reads CASTSPSGTGGGEQFF. The CDR3 DNA reads TGTGCCAGCACTTCCCCCTCTGGGACAGGGGGCGGGGAGCAGTTCTTC.

This clonotype was recorded many times. The chain joins TRBV28 to TRBJ2-1, with D unresolved. Germline assignment: CDR1 MDHEN and CDR2 SYDVKM. This CDR3 is 15 amino acids long. V was shortened by 2 bases and J by 2 bases, with 10 bases between the two germline ends. The CDR3 DNA follows: TGTGCCAGCAGTTTAGCGACTGCTACCTACAATGAGCAGTTCTTC. Its translation: CASSLATATYNEQFF. The full variable domain, in which reference TRBV28 and TRBJ2-1 provide the parts outside the CDR3, is DVKVTQSSRYLVKRTGEKVFLECVQDMDHENMFWYRQDPGLGLRLIYFSYDVKMKEKGDIPEGYSVSREKKERFSLILESASTNQTSMYLCASSLATATYNEQFFGPGTRLTVL.